This T cell receptor beta chain was recovered during a study of shared clonotypes between healthy human individuals. For sorted subsets, 200 ng DNA per replicate equaled 33,000 or so T cell genomes. Per the study methods: Because ImmunoSEQ provided only junction sequences with no quality scores, the filtering differed. Profiled with immunoSEQ multiplex PCR; TCRdb holds only in-frame clones, not every one. Clonal size and the V and J genes are those of that table, whereas D and trimming came from the DNA. The table has over a million clones, 98% seen once. The study, taken as a whole, reports: Non-shared clonotypes had lower generation probabilities than those shared by all four donors.

CDR1 and CDR2 from the germline V gene are SGDLS and YYNGEE. The CDR3 length is 15 residues. V lost 2 bases and J lost 11, with 20 bases in between. Each of the donors was a healthy adult who was HIV-negative and had not had a recent acute infection or vaccination. A note on this clone: Its specificity is unknown.

The source is a young man in good health. Specimen: naive CD4+ T cells sorted from blood. Subset specified: CD45RA+ positively selected. The V and J genes are TRBV9 and TRBJ2-1; D ambiguous. The CDR3 spells CASSVGGTSKIQQFF. As DNA, the CDR3 is TGTGCCAGCAGCGTTGGCGGAACCTCAAAAATTCAGCAGTTCTTC.